A single sample is the source of the 14 T cell receptor beta chains below, sequenced in a study of graft-versus-host responses after intestinal transplantation. Using immunoSEQ multiplex PCR, the repertoire was profiled, and TCRdb retains in-frame clones only, with some absent. The sample lists roughly 100,000 clones, roughly nine tenths occurring once. Antigens of these TCRs are unknown. The source material was unstimulated CD4+ T cells sorted from spleen or lymph node cells, sampled before intestinal transplant. The source is a human donor who received an intestinal transplant.

CDR3 coding DNA: TGTGCCAGCAGTGCAAGAGGACCTGGAAACACCATATATTTT. It codes for CASSARGPGNTIYF. The gene calls are TRBV6-6 and TRBJ1-3; D is undetermined. V was clipped by 5 bases and J by 2 bases, with 10 bases between them. The CDR3 has 14 residues. Germline loops: CDR1 MNHNY, CDR2 SVGAGI (reference sequence).

This chain links TRBV10-3 with TRBJ2-2; the D is unclear. Germline CDR1 is ENHRY and CDR2 is SYGVKD. This CDR3 has 14 amino acids. V lost 0 bases to trimming and J lost 6 bases, with 8 bases between them. CDR3 region: CAISESPRPGELFF. DNA for the CDR3: TGTGCCATCAGTGAGTCGCCGCGACCCGGGGAGCTGTTTTTT.

The chain recombines TRBV19 with TRBJ2-7; D unclear. The CDR3 runs 11 residues. Germline loops: CDR1 LNHDA, CDR2 SQIVND (reference sequence). Trimming removed 1 base at V and 5 bases at J, with 3 bases between. CDR3 nucleotides: TGTGCCAGTAGTATAGCTGACGAGCAGTACTTC. This gives the protein CASSIADEQYF.

This clone has just a few counts. The V gene is TRBV6-6, the J gene TRBJ1-5; 8 positions match TRBD1. V dropped 5 bases and J dropped 9; count of bases not matched to a gene: 9. The CDR3 runs 14 residues. Per germline, CDR1 MNHNY and CDR2 SVGAGI (reference sequence). CDR3 bases: TGTGCCAGCAGTACTGGACAGGGAATATTGCCCCAGCATTTT. Protein sequence: CASSTGQGILPQHF.

The J gene is TRBJ1-1, the V gene TRBV15, with TRBD1 matching 9 bases. Germline trimming cut 3 bases from V and 5 bases from J; bases unmatched to any gene: 4. The germline V gene has CDR1 LNHNV and CDR2 YYDKDF (reference sequence). This CDR3 is 14 amino acids long. The CDR3 DNA sequence: TGTGCCACCAGCAGGGACAGGGGTCGAACTGAAGCTTTCTTT. It yields the protein CATSRDRGRTEAFF. Looking up the rest from reference TRBV15 and TRBJ1-1 gives the full variable domain: DAMVIQNPRYQVTQFGKPVTLSCSQTLNHNVMYWYQQKSSQAPKLLFHYYDKDFNNEADTPDNFQSRRPNTSFCFLDIRSPGLGDTAMYLCATSRDRGRTEAFFGQGTRLTVV.

To note about this clone: The same CDR3 is also encoded by other DNA sequences in this sample. The J gene is TRBJ2-5, the V gene TRBV12-5, with D unresolved. CDR3 length equals 11 residues. Per the germline V gene, CDR1 is LGHNT and CDR2 is FRNRAP. V was shortened by 6 bases and J by 5 bases, with 7 bases between the two germline ends. For the CDR3, the DNA is TGTGCTAGTGGCCCGAGGGAGACCCAGTACTTC. This encodes CASGPRETQYF.

This clone was observed a handful of times. The chain combines TRBV13 with TRBJ1-4; D call uncertain. CDR3 length equals 14 residues. Between the trimmed V and J ends, which lost 2 bases and 4 bases, there was a span of 8 bases. In germline, CDR1 is PRHDT, CDR2 FYEKMQ (reference sequence). CDR3 amino acids: CASSLSRSNEKLFF. For the CDR3, the DNA is TGTGCCAGCAGCTTAAGCAGGAGTAATGAAAAACTGTTTTTT. Drawing the rest from reference TRBV13 and TRBJ1-4, the complete variable domain is AAGVIQSPRHLIKEKRETATLKCYPIPRHDTVYWYQQGPGQDPQFLISFYEKMQSDKGSIPDRFSAQQFSDYHSELNMSSLELGDSALYFCASSLSRSNEKLFFGSGTQLSVL.

The chain recombines TRBV4-1 with TRBJ1-2, with 8 nucleotides matching TRBD1. The germline CDR1 and CDR2 sequences are MGHRA and YSYEKL. J was trimmed by 9 bases and V by 1 base; bases with no gene match: 7. The CDR3 extends over 14 amino acids. CDR3 region: CASSQAPGQDSYTF. CDR3 bases: TGCGCCAGCAGCCAAGCCCCGGGACAGGATAGCTACACCTTC.

The chain has TRBV7-9 and TRBJ1-4, with 9 bases aligning to TRBD1. CDR1 and CDR2 from the germline V gene are SEHNR and FQNEAQ (reference sequence). The CDR3 is 14 residues long. After removal of 5 bases from V and 8 bases from J, the junction contained 6 bases not matched to a gene. The CDR3 nucleotides are TGTGCCAGCAGCGTCGACAGGGGGGGGGAAAAACTGTTTTTT. Protein sequence: CASSVDRGGEKLFF. Supplemented by reference TRBV7-9 and TRBJ1-4, the full variable domain reads DTGVSQNPRHKITKRGQNVTFRCDPISEHNRLYWYRQTLGQGPEFLTYFQNEAQLEKSRLLSDRFSAERPKGSFSTLEIQRTEQGDSAMYLCASSVDRGGEKLFFGSGTQLSVL.

This clone was seen a few times. The chain employs TRBV2 and TRBJ2-7, with 7 bases matching TRBD1. Trimming at V came to 6 bases and at J to 3 bases, leaving 5 bases not matched to a gene. The CDR3 is made up of 13 amino acids. Per germline, CDR1 SNHLY and CDR2 FYNNEI. The CDR3 nucleotides read TGTGCCAGCAGAAAAGGGGGCAGCTACGAGCAGTACTTC. Its protein product is CASRKGGSYEQYF.

This chain connects TRBV19 to TRBJ1-5; no clear D gene. Per germline, CDR1 LNHDA and CDR2 SQIVND (reference sequence). The CDR3 is 16 amino acids. Trimming stripped 7 bases from V and 0 bases from J, with 16 bases between. The CDR3 DNA follows: TGTGCCAGTACCTCCCTTCGAGGTTATAGCAATCAGCCCCAGCATTTT. Translated, it gives CASTSLRGYSNQPQHF.

The gene calls are TRBV19 and TRBJ1-6, with TRBD1 identical over 8 bases. The V gene's germline CDR1 is LNHDA and CDR2 SQIVND (reference sequence). V shed 5 bases, J shed 8 bases, and the junction held 14 bases outside the gene matches. The CDR3 loop spans 17 amino acids. The CDR3 sequence is CASSSRTGSRWDSPLHF. CDR3 nucleotide sequence: TGTGCCAGTAGTTCGAGGACAGGGTCAAGATGGGATTCACCCCTCCACTTT. Drawing the rest from reference TRBV19 and TRBJ1-6, the complete variable domain is DGGITQSPKYLFRKEGQNVTLSCEQNLNHDAMYWYRQDPGQGLRLIYYSQIVNDFQKGDIAEGYSVSREKKESFPLTVTSAQKNPTAFYLCASSSRTGSRWDSPLHFGNGTRLTVT.

The rearrangement links TRBV10-3 to TRBJ2-7; 8 nucleotides match TRBD1. The CDR3 has 13 amino acids. CDR1 and CDR2 (germline): ENHRY, SYGVKD. The J segment lost 0 bases and the V segment lost 6 bases, leaving 1 base of the junction unmatched. The CDR3 nucleotides read TGTGCCATCAGGGGACAGGCCTCCTACGAGCAGTACTTC. Translation gives CAIRGQASYEQYF.

Worth noting for this clone: Other DNA sequences in the sample encode the same CDR3. The V and J genes are TRBV19 and TRBJ2-7; 10 positions agree with TRBD1. The junction had 7 bases not matched to a gene; V was cut back by 5 bases and J by 6 bases. Germline V CDR1 and CDR2: LNHDA, SQIVND (reference sequence). The CDR3 totals 14 residues. The DNA of the CDR3 is TGTGCCAGTAGTCCCCGGACAGGGGGTGGCGAGCAGTACTTC. It yields the protein CASSPRTGGGEQYF.